This T cell receptor (beta chain) appears in the sequencing data of a study of shared clonotypes between healthy human individuals. Study observations and caveats: Clonotype sharing across donors was expected to vary with sequencing depth. The sharing of 4.5% to 5.5% of naive CD4 clonotypes was seen across a handful of donors.

This clone was counted between two and nine times. Its specificity is not known. Trimming removed 5 bases from V and 4 bases from J, with 15 bases in between. CDR1 and CDR2 (germline): SGHRS, YFSETQ. The CDR3 loop spans 15 amino acids. It was at deep level that the assay was run. Data came from immunoSEQ multiplex PCR; TCRdb stores just in-frame clones and leaves some out. The table has roughly 2.4 million clones, more than 90% seen once. The sequence was obtained from a man aged 18 to 30 in good health. Sequencing was done on a sample of naive CD4+ T cells sorted from blood. Subset here: CD45RA+ positively selected. This chain connects TRBV5-1 to TRBJ1-4; perhaps TRBD1 as D (6 bases). In DNA form, the CDR3 reads TGCGCCAGCAGTTCCCTGGACAGCTTTAATGAAAAACTGTTTTTT. It is translated as CASSSLDSFNEKLFF.